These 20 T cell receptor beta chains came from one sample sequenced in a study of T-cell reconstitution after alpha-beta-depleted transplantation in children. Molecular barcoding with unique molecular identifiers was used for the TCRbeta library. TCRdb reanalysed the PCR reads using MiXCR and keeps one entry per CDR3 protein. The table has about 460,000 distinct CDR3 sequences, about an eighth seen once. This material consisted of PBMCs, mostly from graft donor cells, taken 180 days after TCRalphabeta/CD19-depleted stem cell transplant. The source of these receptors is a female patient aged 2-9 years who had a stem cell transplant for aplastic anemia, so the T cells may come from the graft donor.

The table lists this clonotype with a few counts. DNA for the CDR3: TGCAGTGCTAGTTGGAGAAGACTAGCGGGAGTCTGGCAAGAGACCCAGTACTTC. This encodes CSASWRRLAGVWQETQYF. This chain links TRBV20-1 with TRBJ2-5; 12 nucleotides agree with TRBD2. V shed 3 bases and J 2 bases; nucleotides not matched to a gene: 13. Germline CDR1 and CDR2: DFQATT and SNEGSKA (reference sequence). The CDR3 is 18 amino acids.

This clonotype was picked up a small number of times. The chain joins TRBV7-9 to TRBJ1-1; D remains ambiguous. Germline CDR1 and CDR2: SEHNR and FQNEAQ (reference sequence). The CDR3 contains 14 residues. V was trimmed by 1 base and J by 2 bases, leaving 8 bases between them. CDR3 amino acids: CASSLGMENTEAFF. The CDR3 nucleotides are TGTGCCAGCAGCTTAGGGATGGAAAACACTGAAGCTTTCTTT.

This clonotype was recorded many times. The DNA of the CDR3 is TGTGCCAGCAGCGTGGGACAGGGAGATGAAAAACTGTTTTTT. Its protein product is CASSVGQGDEKLFF. The V gene is TRBV5-6, the J gene TRBJ1-4; 9 bases align to TRBD1. CDR3 length: 14 amino acids. With 4 bases clipped from V and 6 bases from J, the junction kept 4 bases outside the gene matches. The V gene's germline CDR1 is SGHDT and CDR2 YYEEEE. Using reference TRBV5-6 and TRBJ1-4 for the parts outside the CDR3, the full variable domain is DAGVTQSPTHLIKTRGQQVTLRCSPKSGHDTVSWYQQALGQGPQFIFQYYEEEERQRGNFPDRFSGHQFPNYSSELNVNALLLGDSALYLCASSVGQGDEKLFFGSGTQLSVL.

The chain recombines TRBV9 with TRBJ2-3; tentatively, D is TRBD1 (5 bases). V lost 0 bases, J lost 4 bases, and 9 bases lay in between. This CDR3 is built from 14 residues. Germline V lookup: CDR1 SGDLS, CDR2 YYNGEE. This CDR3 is CASSVAGIPDTQYF. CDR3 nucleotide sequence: TGTGCCAGCAGCGTAGCAGGGATTCCAGATACGCAGTATTTT.

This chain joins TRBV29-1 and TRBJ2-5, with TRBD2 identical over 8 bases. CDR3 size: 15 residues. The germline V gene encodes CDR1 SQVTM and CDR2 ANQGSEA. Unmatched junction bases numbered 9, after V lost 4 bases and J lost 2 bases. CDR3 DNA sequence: TGCAGCGTTGCCGCCGGGGGGGCAGTTCAAGAGACCCAGTACTTC. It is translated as CSVAAGGAVQETQYF.

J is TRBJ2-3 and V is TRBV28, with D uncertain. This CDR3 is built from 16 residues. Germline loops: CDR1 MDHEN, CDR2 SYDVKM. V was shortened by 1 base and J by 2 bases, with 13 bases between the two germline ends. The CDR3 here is CASSLLDGPPTDTQYF. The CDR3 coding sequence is TGTGCCAGCAGTTTATTGGACGGTCCCCCCACAGATACGCAGTATTTT.

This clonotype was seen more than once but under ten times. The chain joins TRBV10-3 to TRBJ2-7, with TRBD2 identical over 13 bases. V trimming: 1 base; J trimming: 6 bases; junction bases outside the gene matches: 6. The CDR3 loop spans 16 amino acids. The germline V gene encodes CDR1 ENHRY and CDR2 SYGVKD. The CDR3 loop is CAISELLAGGPPEQYF. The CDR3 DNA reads TGTGCCATCAGTGAGTTACTAGCGGGAGGGCCCCCCGAGCAGTACTTC.

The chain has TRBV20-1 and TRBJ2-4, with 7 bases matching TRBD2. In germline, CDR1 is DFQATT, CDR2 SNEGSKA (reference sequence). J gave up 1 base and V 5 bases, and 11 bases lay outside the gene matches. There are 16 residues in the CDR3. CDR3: CSAWAGTTGAKNIQYF. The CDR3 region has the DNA TGCAGTGCTTGGGCCGGGACTACGGGCGCCAAAAACATTCAGTACTTC.

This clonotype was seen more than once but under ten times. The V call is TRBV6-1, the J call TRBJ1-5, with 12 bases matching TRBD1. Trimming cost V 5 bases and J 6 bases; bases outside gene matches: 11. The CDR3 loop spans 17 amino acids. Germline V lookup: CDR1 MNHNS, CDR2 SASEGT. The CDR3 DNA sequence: TGTGCCAGCAGTAGGAAGCTCGGGACAGGGGGCGTTCAGCCCCAGCATTTT. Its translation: CASSRKLGTGGVQPQHF.

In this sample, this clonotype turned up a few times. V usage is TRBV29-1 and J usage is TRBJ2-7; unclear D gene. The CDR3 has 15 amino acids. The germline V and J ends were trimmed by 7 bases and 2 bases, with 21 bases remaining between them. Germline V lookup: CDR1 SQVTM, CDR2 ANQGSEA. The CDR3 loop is CSGNGSSGRTYEQYF. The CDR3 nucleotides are TGCAGCGGGAACGGGTCTTCTGGACGAACCTACGAGCAGTACTTC.

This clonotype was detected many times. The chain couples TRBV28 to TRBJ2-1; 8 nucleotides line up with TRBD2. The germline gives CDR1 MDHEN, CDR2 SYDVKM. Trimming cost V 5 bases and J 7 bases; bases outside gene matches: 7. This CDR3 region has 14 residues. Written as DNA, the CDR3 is TGTGCCAGCAGTCTAGCGGGCCCGTCGAATGAGCAGTTCTTC. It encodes CASSLAGPSNEQFF.

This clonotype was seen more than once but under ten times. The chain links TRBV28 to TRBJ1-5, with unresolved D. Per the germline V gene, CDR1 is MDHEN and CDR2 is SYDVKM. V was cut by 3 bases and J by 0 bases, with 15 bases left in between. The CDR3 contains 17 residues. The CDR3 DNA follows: TGTGCCAGCAGTTTTCGATCATGGGCTCATAGCAATCAGCCCCAGCATTTT. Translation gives CASSFRSWAHSNQPQHF.

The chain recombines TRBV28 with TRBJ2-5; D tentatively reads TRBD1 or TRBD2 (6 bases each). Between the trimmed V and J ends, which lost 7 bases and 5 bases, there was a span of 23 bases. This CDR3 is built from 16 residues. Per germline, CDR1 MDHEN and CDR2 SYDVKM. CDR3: CASTLGWGASYETQYF. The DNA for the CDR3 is TGTGCCAGCACCCTCGGGTGGGGGGCATCCTACGAGACCCAGTACTTC.

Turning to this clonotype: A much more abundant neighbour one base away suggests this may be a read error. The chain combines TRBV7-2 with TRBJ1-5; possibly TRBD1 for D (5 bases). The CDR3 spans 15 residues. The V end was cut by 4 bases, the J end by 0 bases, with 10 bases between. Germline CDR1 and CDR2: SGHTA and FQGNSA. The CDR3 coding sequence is TGTGCCAGCAGCTGTAGGGACTATAGCAATCAGCCCCAGCATTTT. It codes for CASSCRDYSNQPQHF.

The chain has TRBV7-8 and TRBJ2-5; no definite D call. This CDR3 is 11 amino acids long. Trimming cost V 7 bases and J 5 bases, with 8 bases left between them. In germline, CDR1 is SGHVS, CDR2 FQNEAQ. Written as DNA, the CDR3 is TGTGCCAGCAACGAAATCGAGACCCAGTACTTC. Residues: CASNEIETQYF.

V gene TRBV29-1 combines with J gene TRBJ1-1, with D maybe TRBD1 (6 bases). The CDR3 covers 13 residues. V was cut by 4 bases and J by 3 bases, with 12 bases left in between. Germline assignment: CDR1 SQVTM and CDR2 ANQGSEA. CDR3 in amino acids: CSVVTGTDTEAFF. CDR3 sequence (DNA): TGCAGCGTTGTTACAGGGACGGACACTGAAGCTTTCTTT.

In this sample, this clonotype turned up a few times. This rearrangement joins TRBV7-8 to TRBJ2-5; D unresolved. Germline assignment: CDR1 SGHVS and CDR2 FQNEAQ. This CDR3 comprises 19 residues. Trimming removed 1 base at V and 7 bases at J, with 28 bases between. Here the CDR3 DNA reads TGTGCCAGCAGCTTAGGTCTTCGGGCCGTTGCGGCACGACTTGGGACCCAGTACTTC. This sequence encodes CASSLGLRAVAARLGTQYF.

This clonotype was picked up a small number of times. As DNA, the CDR3 is TGTGCCAGCAGTTCCGGCCCGGCGACAGGGATAACCGGGGAGCTGTTTTTT. Protein: CASSSGPATGITGELFF. V usage is TRBV27 and J usage is TRBJ2-2, with 7 bases matching TRBD1. This CDR3 is 17 amino acids long. Germline-derived CDR1 and CDR2 are MNHEY and SMNVEV (reference sequence). V gave up 4 bases and J gave up 5 bases; unmatched junction bases: 13.

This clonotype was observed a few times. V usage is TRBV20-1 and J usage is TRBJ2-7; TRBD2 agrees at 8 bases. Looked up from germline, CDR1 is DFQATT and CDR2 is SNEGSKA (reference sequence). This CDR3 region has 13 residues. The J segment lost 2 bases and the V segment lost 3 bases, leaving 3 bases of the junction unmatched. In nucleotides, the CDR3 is TGCAGTGCTAGTTTCGGGAGGGCCTACGAGCAGTACTTC. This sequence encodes CSASFGRAYEQYF.

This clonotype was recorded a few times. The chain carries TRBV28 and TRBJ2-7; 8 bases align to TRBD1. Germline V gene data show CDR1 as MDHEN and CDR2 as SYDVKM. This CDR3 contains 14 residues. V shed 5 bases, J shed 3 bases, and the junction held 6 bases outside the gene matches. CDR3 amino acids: CASSETGQGYEQYF. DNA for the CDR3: TGTGCCAGCAGTGAAACCGGACAGGGCTACGAGCAGTACTTC.